This is a list of T cell receptor beta chains from one sample in a study of PD-L1 blockade in urothelial cancer. The method was immunoSEQ multiplex PCR; TCRdb's version includes in-frame clones alone and lacks a portion of them. The sample records approximately 38,000 clones, about four fifths being singletons. The sample in question was PBMCs, obtained around atezolizumab (anti-PD-L1) treatment. These TCRs come from a man between 60 and 75 years old with urothelial cancer. Each CDR3 is given with its conserved first and last residue. A clone size is listed for some rows: how often the clone was seen (once, few, many), or a class if it is expanded.

j_call	clone_size	cdr3_length	v_call	cdr3_aa
TRBJ2-1	NA	17	TRBV5-1	CASSLGVTSGRYNEQFF
TRBJ2-5	NA	11	TRBV2	CASSAQETQYF
TRBJ2-7	once	16	TRBV7-9	CASSGGGGRELYEQYF
TRBJ2-1	NA	17	TRBV4-3	CASSQDIGGSSYNEQFF
TRBJ2-5	NA	15	TRBV28	CASTPSIAGGKTQYF
TRBJ2-3	NA	17	TRBV10-3	CAISGGTGISSTDTQYF
TRBJ2-7	NA	21	TRBV1	CTSSQDTLAGGEELNTYEQYF
TRBJ1-4	NA	13	TRBV11-2	CASSLAPQEKLFF
TRBJ2-2	NA	19	TRBV27	CASSRRRDRPPANTGELFF
TRBJ1-1	once	13	TRBV7-2	CASSFRGTDEAFF
TRBJ2-2	NA	17	TRBV7-2	CASSLARVRVGTGELFF
TRBJ2-7	NA	15	TRBV6-6	CASSIDNLRNYEQYF
TRBJ2-2	NA	13	TRBV13	CASSTGLPGELFF
TRBJ1-2	NA	16	TRBV30	CAWERVGQGTHYGYTF
TRBJ2-7	NA	12	TRBV28	CAGGTGVGEQYF
TRBJ1-2	NA	14	TRBV10-2	CASSESSGGYGYTF
TRBJ2-1	many	16	TRBV4-1	CASSQAFQDSYNEQFF
TRBJ1-1	NA	14	TRBV10-3	CAISTGEGNTEAFF
TRBJ1-1	NA	14	TRBV9	CASSPTVLNTEAFF
TRBJ1-5	NA	13	TRBV15	CATTKRVGQPQHF
TRBJ2-5	NA	15	TRBV4-1	CASSRAPGQQETQYF
TRBJ2-1	NA	13	TRBV2	CASSGSEGNEQFF
TRBJ2-1	NA	14	TRBV4-2	CASSQGQVDNEQFF
TRBJ2-6	NA	15	TRBV28	CASRIQGSGANVLTF
TRBJ2-1	NA	14	TRBV9	CASSPGLARNEQFF
TRBJ2-2	NA	16	TRBV2	CASSDALGSNTGELFF
TRBJ2-7	NA	17	TRBV5-1	CASSRGLAGGSSYEQYF
TRBJ1-2	NA	15	TRBV11-2	CASSLAQGAENGYTF
TRBJ1-1	NA	17	TRBV7-6	CASSLLSSSGKNLEAFF
TRBJ1-5	NA	13	TRBV6-5	CASTRDRGQPQHF
TRBJ2-2	NA	16	TRBV5-4	CASSSEGRTYTGELFF
TRBJ2-7	NA	14	TRBV5-5	CASSRDRPTYEQYF
TRBJ2-7	NA	16	TRBV5-1	CASSLGGTSGNYEQYF
TRBJ1-5	NA	16	TRBV6-7	CASSYLGQWGNQPQHF
TRBJ2-7	NA	13	TRBV7-2	CASRLAGDYEQYF
TRBJ1-2	NA	13	TRBV7-2	CASSPRLSYGYTF
TRBJ1-6	NA	16	TRBV7-2	CASSPRLDRVNSPLHF
TRBJ2-3	NA	16	TRBV7-6	CASSPSNRASTDTQYF
TRBJ2-7	NA	15	TRBV5-1	CASSSRAGGTYEQYF
TRBJ2-3	NA	13	TRBV2	CASTGQHTDTQYF
TRBJ2-7	NA	14	TRBV5-1	CASSRTGGDYEQYF
TRBJ1-6	NA	15	TRBV2	CASRAKTGPNSPLHF
TRBJ2-5	NA	18	TRBV18	CASSPVRTGTGPQETQYF
TRBJ1-1	medium-sized	13	TRBV7-9	CASSSGQGTEAFF
TRBJ1-2	few	14	TRBV7-6	CASSSGTGNYGYTF
TRBJ2-3	NA	16	TRBV7-2	CASIPRGREGTDTQYF
TRBJ1-2	NA	14	TRBV5-1	CASSPEQGSEGYTF
TRBJ1-1	NA	13	TRBV6-6	CASRMTGSTEAFF
TRBJ2-5	NA	16	TRBV27	CASSPGQGHKGETQYF
TRBJ1-1	NA	14	TRBV19	CASSMTGGAGEAFF